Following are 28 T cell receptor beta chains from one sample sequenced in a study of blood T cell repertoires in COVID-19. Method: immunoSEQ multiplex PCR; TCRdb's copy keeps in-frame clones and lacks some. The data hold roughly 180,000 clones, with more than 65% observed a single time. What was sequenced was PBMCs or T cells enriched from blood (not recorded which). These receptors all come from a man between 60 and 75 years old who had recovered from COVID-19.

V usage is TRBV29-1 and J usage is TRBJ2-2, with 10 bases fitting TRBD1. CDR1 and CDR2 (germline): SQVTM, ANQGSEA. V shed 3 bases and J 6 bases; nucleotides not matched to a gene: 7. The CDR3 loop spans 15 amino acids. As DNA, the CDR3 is TGCAGCGTTGAGGTCGGGACAGGGGTCCCCGGGGAGCTGTTTTTT. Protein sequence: CSVEVGTGVPGELFF.

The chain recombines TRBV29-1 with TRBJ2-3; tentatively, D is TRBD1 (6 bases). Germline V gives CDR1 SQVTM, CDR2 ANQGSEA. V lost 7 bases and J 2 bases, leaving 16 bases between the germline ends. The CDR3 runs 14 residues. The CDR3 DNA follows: TGCAGCGGAAGACAGGACAGTATCACAGATACGCAGTATTTT. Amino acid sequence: CSGRQDSITDTQYF.

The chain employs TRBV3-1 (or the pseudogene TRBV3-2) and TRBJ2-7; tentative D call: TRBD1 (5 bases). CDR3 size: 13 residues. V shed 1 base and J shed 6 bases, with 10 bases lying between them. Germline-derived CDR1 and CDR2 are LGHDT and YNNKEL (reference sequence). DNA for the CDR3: TGTGCCAGCAGCCAAGTCAGGGCTTCCGAGCAGTACTTC. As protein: CASSQVRASEQYF.

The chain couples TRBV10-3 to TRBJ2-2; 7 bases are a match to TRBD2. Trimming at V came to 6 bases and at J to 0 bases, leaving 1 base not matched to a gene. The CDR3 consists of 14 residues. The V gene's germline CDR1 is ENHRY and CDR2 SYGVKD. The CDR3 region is CAISGLANTGELFF. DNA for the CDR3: TGTGCCATCAGCGGACTAGCGAACACCGGGGAGCTGTTTTTT.

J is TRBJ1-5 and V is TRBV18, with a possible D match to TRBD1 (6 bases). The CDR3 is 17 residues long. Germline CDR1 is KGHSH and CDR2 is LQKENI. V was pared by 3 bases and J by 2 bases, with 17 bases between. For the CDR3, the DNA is TGTGCCAGCTCACCTTACAGGGCTGTATACGGCAATCAGCCCCAGCATTTT. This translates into CASSPYRAVYGNQPQHF.

The CDR3 region is CASTQGRVGQEAFF. In DNA, the CDR3 is TGTGCCAGCACTCAAGGGAGGGTGGGGCAGGAGGCTTTCTTT. This rearrangement joins TRBV3-1 (or the pseudogene TRBV3-2) to TRBJ1-1; perhaps TRBD1 as D (5 bases). The V and J ends lost 7 bases and 11 bases respectively, with 23 bases between them. The CDR3 covers 14 residues. Germline CDR1 LGHDT, CDR2 YNNKEL (reference sequence).

The CDR3 spells CASSPTGLATQSEQYF. As DNA, the CDR3 is TGTGCCAGCTCACCGACCGGACTAGCTACCCAATCCGAGCAGTACTTC. The chain is built from TRBV18 and TRBJ2-7, with 8 bases matching TRBD2. V lost 3 bases to trimming and J lost 6 bases; unmatched junction nucleotides: 13. Germline loops: CDR1 KGHSH, CDR2 LQKENI. The CDR3 runs 16 residues.

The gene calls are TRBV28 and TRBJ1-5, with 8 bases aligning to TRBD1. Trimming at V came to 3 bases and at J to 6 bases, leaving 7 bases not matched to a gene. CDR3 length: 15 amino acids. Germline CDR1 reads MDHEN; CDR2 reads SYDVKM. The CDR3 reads CASSLSQGAGQPQHF. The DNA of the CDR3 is TGTGCCAGCAGTTTGTCGCAGGGGGCCGGTCAGCCCCAGCATTTT.

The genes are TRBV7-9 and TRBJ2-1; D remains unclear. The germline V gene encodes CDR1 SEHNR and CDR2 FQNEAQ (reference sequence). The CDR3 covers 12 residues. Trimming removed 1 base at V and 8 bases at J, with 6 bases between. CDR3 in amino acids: CASSLVSDEQFF. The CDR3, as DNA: TGTGCCAGCAGCTTAGTTAGTGATGAGCAGTTCTTC.

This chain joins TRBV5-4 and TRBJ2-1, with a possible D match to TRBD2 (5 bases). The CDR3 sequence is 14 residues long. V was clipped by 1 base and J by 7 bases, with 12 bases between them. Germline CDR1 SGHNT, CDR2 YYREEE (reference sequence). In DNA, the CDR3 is TGTGCCAGCAGCTTGTATCAAGGCGGGAATGAGCAGTTCTTC. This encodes CASSLYQGGNEQFF.

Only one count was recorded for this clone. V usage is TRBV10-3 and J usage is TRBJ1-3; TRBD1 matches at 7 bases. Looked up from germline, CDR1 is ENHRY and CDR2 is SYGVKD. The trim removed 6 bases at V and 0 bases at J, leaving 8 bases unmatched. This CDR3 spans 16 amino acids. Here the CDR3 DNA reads TGTGCCATCAGCGAAGAAGACAGGGTCTCTGGAAACACCATATATTTT. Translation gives CAISEEDRVSGNTIYF.

The CDR3 spells CASSQELAGAYEQYF. Written as DNA, the CDR3 is TGCGCCAGCAGCCAAGAACTAGCGGGGGCCTACGAGCAGTACTTC. This chain uses TRBV4-1 with TRBJ2-7, with 11 positions matching TRBD2. The J segment lost 2 bases and the V segment lost 0 bases, leaving 0 bases of the junction unmatched. CDR1 and CDR2 (germline): MGHRA, YSYEKL. This CDR3 spans 15 amino acids.

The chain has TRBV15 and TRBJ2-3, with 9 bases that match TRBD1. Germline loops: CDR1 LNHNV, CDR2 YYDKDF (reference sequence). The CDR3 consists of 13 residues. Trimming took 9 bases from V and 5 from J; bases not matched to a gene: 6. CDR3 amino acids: CATKQGAGDTQYF. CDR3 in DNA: TGTGCCACAAAACAGGGGGCGGGAGATACGCAGTATTTT. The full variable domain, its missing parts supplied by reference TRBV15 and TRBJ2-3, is DAMVIQNPRYQVTQFGKPVTLSCSQTLNHNVMYWYQQKSSQAPKLLFHYYDKDFNNEADTPDNFQSRRPNTSFCFLDIRSPGLGDTAMYLCATKQGAGDTQYFGPGTRLTVL.

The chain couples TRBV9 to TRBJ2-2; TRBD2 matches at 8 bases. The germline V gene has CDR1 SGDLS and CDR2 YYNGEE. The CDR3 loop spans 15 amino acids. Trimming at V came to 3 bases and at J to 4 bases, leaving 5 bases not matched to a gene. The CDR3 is CASSGSGLATGELFF. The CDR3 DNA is TGTGCCAGCAGCGGAAGCGGACTAGCCACCGGGGAGCTGTTTTTT.

CDR3 coding DNA: TGTGCCAGCAGCTTTTCTTCGCAGTTTAGCAATCAGCCCCAGCATTTT. Translation gives CASSFSSQFSNQPQHF. V gene TRBV5-6 combines with J gene TRBJ1-5; D ambiguous. V lost 2 bases and J lost 0, with 12 bases in between. CDR1 and CDR2 from the germline V gene are SGHDT and YYEEEE. CDR3 size: 16 residues.

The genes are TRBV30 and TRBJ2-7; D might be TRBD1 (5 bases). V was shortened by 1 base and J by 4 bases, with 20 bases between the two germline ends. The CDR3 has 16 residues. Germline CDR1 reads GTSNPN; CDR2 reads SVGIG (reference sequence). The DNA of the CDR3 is TGTGCCTGGAGTGCACCTTATAGGGGCAGGTCGTACGAGCAGTACTTC. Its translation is CAWSAPYRGRSYEQYF.

CDR3 nucleotide sequence: TGTGCCAGCAGCCAAGAATCATCCAGGAAAGACACTGAAGCTTTCTTT. This gives the protein CASSQESSRKDTEAFF. The chain couples TRBV3-1 (or the pseudogene TRBV3-2) to TRBJ1-1, with no clear D. Germline V gene sequence: CDR1 LGHDT, CDR2 YNNKEL (reference sequence). The germline V and J ends were trimmed by 0 bases and 3 bases, with 14 bases remaining between them. The CDR3 length is 16 residues.

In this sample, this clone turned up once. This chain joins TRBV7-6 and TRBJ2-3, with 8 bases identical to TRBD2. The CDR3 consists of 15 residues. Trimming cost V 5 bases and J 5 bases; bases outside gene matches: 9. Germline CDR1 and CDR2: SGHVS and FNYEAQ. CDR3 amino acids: CASSPGLVFRDTQYF. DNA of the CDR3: TGTGCCAGCAGCCCGGGACTAGTCTTTAGAGATACGCAGTATTTT.

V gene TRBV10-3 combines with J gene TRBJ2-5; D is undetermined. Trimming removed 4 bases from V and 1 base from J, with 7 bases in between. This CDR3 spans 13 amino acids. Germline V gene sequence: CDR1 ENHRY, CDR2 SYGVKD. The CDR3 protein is CAISAGRQETQYF. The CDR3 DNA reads TGTGCCATCAGTGCTGGCCGCCAAGAGACCCAGTACTTC.

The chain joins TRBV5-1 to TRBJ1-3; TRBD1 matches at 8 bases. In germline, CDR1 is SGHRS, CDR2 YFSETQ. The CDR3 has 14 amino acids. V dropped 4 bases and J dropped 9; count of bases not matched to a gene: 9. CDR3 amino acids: CASSQGQADFTIYF. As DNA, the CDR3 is TGCGCCAGCAGCCAGGGACAGGCCGACTTCACCATATATTTT.

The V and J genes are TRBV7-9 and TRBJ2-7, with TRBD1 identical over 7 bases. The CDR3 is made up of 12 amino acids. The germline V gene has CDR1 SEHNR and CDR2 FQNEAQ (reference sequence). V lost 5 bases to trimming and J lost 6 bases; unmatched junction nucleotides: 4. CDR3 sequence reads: CASSKYRGEQYF. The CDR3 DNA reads TGTGCCAGCAGCAAATACAGGGGCGAGCAGTACTTC.

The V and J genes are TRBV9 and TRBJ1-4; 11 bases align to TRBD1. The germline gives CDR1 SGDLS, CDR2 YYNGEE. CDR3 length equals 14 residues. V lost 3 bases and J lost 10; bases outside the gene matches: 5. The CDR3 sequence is CASSADRGRGKLFF. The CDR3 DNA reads TGTGCCAGCAGCGCGGACAGGGGGCGCGGAAAACTGTTTTTT.

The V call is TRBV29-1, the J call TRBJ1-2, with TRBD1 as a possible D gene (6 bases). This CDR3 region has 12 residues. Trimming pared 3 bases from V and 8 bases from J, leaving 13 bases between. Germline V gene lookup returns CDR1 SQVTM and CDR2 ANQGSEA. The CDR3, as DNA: TGCAGCGTTGATGAAGGGGGGGGCGGCTACACCTTC. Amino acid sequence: CSVDEGGGGYTF.

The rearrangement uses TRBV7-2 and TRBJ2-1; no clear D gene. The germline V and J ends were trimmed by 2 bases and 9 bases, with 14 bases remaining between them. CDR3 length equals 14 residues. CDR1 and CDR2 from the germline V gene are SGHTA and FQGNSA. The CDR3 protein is CASSLSGFKSEQFF. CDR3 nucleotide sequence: TGTGCCAGCAGCTTAAGTGGTTTTAAGAGTGAGCAGTTCTTC.

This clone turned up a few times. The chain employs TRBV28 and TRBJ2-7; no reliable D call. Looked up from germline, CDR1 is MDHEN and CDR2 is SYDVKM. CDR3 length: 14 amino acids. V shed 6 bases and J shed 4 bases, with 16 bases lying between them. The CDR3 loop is CASSPLNREYEQYF. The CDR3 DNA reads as TGTGCCAGCAGCCCCCTAAATCGAGAGTACGAGCAGTACTTC.

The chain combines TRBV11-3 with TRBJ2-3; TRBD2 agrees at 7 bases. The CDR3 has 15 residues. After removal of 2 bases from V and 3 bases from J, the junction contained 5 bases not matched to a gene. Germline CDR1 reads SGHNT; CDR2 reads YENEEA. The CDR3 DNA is TGTGCCAGCAGCTTATTCTCGGGAGGAACAGATACGCAGTATTTT. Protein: CASSLFSGGTDTQYF.

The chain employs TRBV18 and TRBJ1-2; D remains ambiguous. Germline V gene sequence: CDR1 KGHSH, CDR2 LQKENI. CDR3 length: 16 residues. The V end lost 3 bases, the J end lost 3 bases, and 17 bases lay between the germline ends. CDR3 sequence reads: CASSPLAKRGDYGYTF. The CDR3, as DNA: TGTGCCAGCTCACCCCTAGCGAAACGGGGAGACTATGGCTACACCTTC. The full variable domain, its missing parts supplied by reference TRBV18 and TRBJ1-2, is NAGVMQNPRHLVRRRGQEARLRCSPMKGHSHVYWYRQLPEEGLKFMVYLQKENIIDESGMPKERFSAEFPKEGPSILRIQQVVRGDSAAYFCASSPLAKRGDYGYTFGSGTRLTVV.

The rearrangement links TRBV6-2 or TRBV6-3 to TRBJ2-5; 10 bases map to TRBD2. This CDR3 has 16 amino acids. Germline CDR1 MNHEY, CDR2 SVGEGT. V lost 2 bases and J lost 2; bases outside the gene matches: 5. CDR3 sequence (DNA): TGTGCCAGCAGTTACCGGACTAGCGGCTTGCAAGAGACCCAGTACTTC. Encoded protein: CASSYRTSGLQETQYF.